This is a list of T cell receptor beta chains from one sample in a study of CD8+CD57+ T cells in acquired aplastic anemia. One entry per CDR3 protein results from TCRdb running MiXCR on the reads. This table holds some 200,000 distinct CDR3 sequences, less than 75% found once. The specimen sequenced was sorted CD4+, CD8+, or CD8+CD57+ T cells (not recorded which) from PBMCs. The receptors derive from a human donor with aplastic anemia. The CDR3 runs from the conserved cysteine through the conserved F or W.

>TRBV7-2
CASSLERGVNEQFF
>TRBV6-1
CASREKRGAGTDTQYF
>TRBV6-5
CASSYRDYSPLHF
>TRBV24-1
CATSGGHLGYTF
>TRBV2
CASSDLGGSVYNEQFF
>TRBV2
CASCRGLEVQPQHF
>TRBV7-6
CASSLAGGLAVDTQYF
>TRBV7-2
CASSSGTPQFF
>TRBV7-9
CASSLERSAGELFF
>TRBV29-1
CSGRQNTEAFF
>TRBV15
CASSYGGVAEAFF
>TRBV12-3/TRBV12-4
CASILETGINSPLHF
>TRBV29-1
CSVVLGYNEQFF
>TRBV7-2
CASSLAPNTEAFF
>TRBV6-5
CASSYSSFIAETQYF
>TRBV12-3/TRBV12-4
CASSPAGGLSYEQYF
>TRBV5-5
CASSLEGAGPEAFF
>TRBV20-1
CSARDWRQGAYEQYF
>TRBV6-1
CASSDRGSSYEQYF
>TRBV12-3/TRBV12-4
CASSFKRGYNEQYF
>TRBV19
CASSIVGGPPYGYTF
>TRBV24-1
CATSDSRQSSTDTQYF
>TRBV5-1
CASSLAPTSGGSYNEQFF
>TRBV19
CASSLPGQGYEKLFF
>TRBV20-1
CSAGDNGVEQYF
>TRBV15
CATSRDLWGVPRTDTQYF
>TRBV7-9
CASSLRTAAQQYF
>TRBV7-6
CASSLNGGAPTEQYF
>TRBV24-1
CATSGGMGVTGELFF